This T cell receptor (beta chain) stems from a study of T cell changes during pregnancy in multiple sclerosis. The length of the CDR3 is 16 residues. The V end was cut by 4 bases, the J end by 0 bases, with 13 bases between. Per the germline V gene, CDR1 is SGHRS and CDR2 is YFSETQ. Data came from immunoSEQ multiplex PCR; TCRdb stores just in-frame clones and leaves some out. The sample consists of about 24,000 clones, around 84% of them appearing once. The TCR was taken from a female donor in good health, enrolled as a control in a pregnancy study. The J gene is TRBJ2-2, the V gene TRBV5-1; D call uncertain. This specimen was CD4+ T cells from peripheral blood mononuclear cells, taken in the second trimester of pregnancy. The CDR3 DNA reads TGCGCCAGCAGCCCCGGTAGCCGCTCGAACACCGGGGAGCTGTTTTTT. Encoded protein: CASSPGSRSNTGELFF. Together with reference TRBV5-1 and TRBJ2-2, the CDR3 gives the full variable domain: KAGVTQTPRYLIKTRGQQVTLSCSPISGHRSVSWYQQTPGQGLQFLFEYFSETQRNKGNFPGRFSGRQFSNSRSEMNVSTLELGDSALYLCASSPGSRSNTGELFFGEGSRLTVL.